This T cell receptor (beta chain) emerged from a study of beta chain features in type 1 diabetes. The study, taken as a whole, reports: The VDJ junctions of type 1 diabetes patients carried fewer insertions and more deletions.

This clone has a handful of counts. Its target is unknown. This CDR3 is 14 amino acids long. Trimming took 1 base from V and 6 from J; bases not matched to a gene: 6. From germline, CDR1 is SGHTA and CDR2 FQGNSA. Expressed TCRB transcripts were sequenced, since all the RNA that had been isolated was reverse transcribed. TCRdb keeps only in-frame clones here, not all; method: immunoSEQ multiplex PCR. The profile covers more than 150,000 clones, with more than 9.5% appearing a single time and about 1.9% taken by the ten largest. J is TRBJ2-7 and V is TRBV7-2; 7 bases map to TRBD2. This clonotype was sampled from a man aged 18 to 35 in good health. The specimen was central memory CD4+ T cells from blood. The CDR3 sequence is CASSLEGGIGEQYF. The DNA for the CDR3 is TGTGCCAGCAGCTTAGAGGGAGGGATCGGCGAGCAGTACTTC.